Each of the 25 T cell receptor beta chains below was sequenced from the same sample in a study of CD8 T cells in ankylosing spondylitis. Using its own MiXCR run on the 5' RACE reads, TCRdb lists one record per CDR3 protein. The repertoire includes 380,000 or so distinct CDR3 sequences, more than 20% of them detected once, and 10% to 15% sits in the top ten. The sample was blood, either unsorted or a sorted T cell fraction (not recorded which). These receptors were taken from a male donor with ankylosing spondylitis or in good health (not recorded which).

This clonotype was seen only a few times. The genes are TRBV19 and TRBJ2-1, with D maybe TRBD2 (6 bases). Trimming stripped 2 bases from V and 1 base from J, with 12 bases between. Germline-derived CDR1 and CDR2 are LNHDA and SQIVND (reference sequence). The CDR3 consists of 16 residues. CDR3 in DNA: TGTGCCAGTAGTATAATCGGAGGGAGTTCCTACAATGAGCAGTTCTTC. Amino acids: CASSIIGGSSYNEQFF.

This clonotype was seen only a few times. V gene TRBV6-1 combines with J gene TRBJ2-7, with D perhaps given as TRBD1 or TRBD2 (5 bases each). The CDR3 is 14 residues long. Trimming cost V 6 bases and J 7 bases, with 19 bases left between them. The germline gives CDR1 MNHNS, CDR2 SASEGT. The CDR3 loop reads CASSGGAGSSEQYF. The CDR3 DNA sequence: TGTGCCAGCAGCGGTGGGGCAGGGAGTTCGGAGCAGTACTTC.

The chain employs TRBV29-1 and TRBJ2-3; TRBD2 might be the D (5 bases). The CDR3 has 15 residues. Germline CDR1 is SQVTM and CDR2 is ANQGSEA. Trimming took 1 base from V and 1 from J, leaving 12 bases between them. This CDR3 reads CSVEASGLRTDTQYF. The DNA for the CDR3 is TGCAGCGTTGAAGCCTCCGGACTCCGCACAGATACGCAGTATTTT.

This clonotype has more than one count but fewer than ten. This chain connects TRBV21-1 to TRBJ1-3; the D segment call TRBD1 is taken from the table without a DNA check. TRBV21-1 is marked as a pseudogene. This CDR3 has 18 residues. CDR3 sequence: CASSNGTIISLCDTTIYF. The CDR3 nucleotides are TGTGCCAGCAGCAACGGGACAATTATCTCTCTCTGTGACACTACCATATATTTT.

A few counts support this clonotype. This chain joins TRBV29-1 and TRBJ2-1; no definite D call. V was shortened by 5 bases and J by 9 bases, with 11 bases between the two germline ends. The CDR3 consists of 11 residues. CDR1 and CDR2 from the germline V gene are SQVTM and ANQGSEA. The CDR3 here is CSVPRAAEQFF. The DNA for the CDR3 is TGCAGCGTTCCTCGGGCCGCTGAGCAGTTCTTC.

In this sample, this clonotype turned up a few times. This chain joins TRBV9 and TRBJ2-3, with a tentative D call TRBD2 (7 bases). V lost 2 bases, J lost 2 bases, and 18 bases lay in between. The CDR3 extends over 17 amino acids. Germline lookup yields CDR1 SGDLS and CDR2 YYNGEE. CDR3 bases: TGTGCCAGCAGCGTTCCTTCAGGAGGGGGGGCCACAGATACGCAGTATTTT. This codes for CASSVPSGGGATDTQYF.

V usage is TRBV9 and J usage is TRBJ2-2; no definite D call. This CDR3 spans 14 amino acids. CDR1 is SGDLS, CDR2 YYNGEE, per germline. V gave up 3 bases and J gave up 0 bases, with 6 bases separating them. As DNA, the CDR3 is TGTGCCAGCAGCGCCCGCCCGAACACCGGGGAGCTGTTTTTT. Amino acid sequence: CASSARPNTGELFF.

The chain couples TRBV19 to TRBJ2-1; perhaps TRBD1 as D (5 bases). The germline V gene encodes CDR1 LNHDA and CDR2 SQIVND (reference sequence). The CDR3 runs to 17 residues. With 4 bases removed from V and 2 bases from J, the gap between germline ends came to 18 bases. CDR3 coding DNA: TGTGCCAGTAGTAACTCCCTCCTTCTGGGGCCCTACAATGAGCAGTTCTTC. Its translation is CASSNSLLLGPYNEQFF.

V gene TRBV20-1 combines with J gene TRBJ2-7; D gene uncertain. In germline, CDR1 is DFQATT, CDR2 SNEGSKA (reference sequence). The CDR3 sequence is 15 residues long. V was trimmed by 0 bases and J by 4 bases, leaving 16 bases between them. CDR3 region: CSARDVIGSSYEQYF. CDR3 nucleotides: TGCAGTGCTAGAGACGTTATTGGCAGCAGTTACGAGCAGTACTTC.

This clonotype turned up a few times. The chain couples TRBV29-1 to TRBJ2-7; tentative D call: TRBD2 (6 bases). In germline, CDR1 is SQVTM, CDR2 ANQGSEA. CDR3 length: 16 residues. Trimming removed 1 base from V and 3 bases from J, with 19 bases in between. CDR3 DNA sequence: TGCAGCGTTGAAGGGACACCGGGGCCGGGGGTCTACGAGCAGTACTTC. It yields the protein CSVEGTPGPGVYEQYF.

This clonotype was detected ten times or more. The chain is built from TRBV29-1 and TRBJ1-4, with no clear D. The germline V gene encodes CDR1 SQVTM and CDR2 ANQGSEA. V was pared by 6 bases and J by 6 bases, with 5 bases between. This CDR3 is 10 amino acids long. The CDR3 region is CSVRDEKLFF. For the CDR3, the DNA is TGCAGCGTGAGGGATGAAAAACTGTTTTTT.

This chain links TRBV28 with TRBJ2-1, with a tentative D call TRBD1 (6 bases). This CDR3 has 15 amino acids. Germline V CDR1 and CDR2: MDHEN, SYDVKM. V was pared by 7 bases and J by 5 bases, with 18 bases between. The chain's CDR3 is CASTPTGTSDNEQFF. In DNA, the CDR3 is TGTGCCAGCACCCCGACAGGCACTTCGGACAATGAGCAGTTCTTC.

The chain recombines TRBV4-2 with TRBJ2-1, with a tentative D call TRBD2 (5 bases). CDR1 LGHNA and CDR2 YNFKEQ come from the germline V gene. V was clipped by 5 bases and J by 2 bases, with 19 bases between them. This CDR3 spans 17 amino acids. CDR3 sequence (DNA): TGTGCCAGCAGCGAAAAGACCGGGGTTTATGCCTACAATGAGCAGTTCTTC. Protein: CASSEKTGVYAYNEQFF.

CDR3 in DNA: TGTGCCAGCAGTCTATACCGGGACAGCAGCTCCTACGAGCAGTACTTC. It is translated as CASSLYRDSSSYEQYF. The V gene is TRBV7-2, the J gene TRBJ2-7, with 7 bases fitting TRBD1. Trimming took 6 bases from V and 0 from J; bases not matched to a gene: 11. Germline assignment: CDR1 SGHTA and CDR2 FQGNSA. This CDR3 region has 16 residues.

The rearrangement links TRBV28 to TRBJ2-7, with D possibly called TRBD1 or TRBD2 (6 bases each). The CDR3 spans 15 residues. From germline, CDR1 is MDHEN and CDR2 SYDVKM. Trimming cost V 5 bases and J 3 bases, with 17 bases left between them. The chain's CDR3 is CASSRGSGGLYEQYF. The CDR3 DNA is TGTGCCAGCAGTCGAGGGTCCGGGGGCCTCTACGAGCAGTACTTC.

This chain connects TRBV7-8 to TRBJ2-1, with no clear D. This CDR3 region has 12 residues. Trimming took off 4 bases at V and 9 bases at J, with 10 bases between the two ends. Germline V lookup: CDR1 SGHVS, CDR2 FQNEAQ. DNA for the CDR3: TGTGCCAGCAGCTCCCCATGGGGTGAGCAGTTCTTC. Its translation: CASSSPWGEQFF.

CDR3 bases: TGCGCCAGCAGCTTGGGGACAGGGGCCCTGATCCAGCCCCAGCATTTT. Its protein is CASSLGTGALIQPQHF. J is TRBJ1-5 and V is TRBV5-1, with 9 bases lining up with TRBD1. CDR3 length: 16 residues. Trimming removed 0 bases from V and 7 bases from J; junction bases left unmatched: 8. Per the germline V gene, CDR1 is SGHRS and CDR2 is YFSETQ. Full variable domain (remainder filled in from reference TRBV5-1 and TRBJ1-5): KAGVTQTPRYLIKTRGQQVTLSCSPISGHRSVSWYQQTPGQGLQFLFEYFSETQRNKGNFPGRFSGRQFSNSRSEMNVSTLELGDSALYLCASSLGTGALIQPQHFGDGTRLSIL.

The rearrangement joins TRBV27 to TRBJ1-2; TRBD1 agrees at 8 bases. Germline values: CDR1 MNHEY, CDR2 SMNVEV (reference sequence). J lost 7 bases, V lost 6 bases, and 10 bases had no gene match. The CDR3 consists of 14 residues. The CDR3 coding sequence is TGTGCCAGCAGGGAACAGGACAGGGATTTTGGCTACACCTTC. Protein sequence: CASREQDRDFGYTF.

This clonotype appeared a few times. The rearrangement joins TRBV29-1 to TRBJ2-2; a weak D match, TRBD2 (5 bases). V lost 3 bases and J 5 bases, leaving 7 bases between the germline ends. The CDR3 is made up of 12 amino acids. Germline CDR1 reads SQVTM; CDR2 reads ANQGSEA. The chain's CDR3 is CSVDRGTGELFF. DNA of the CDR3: TGCAGCGTTGACCGGGGAACCGGGGAGCTGTTTTTT.

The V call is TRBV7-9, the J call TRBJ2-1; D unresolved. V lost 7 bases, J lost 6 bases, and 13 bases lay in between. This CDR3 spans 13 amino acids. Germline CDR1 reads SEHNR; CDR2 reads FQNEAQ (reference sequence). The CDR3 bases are TGTGCCAGCACTCATGGAGCAGCCAATGAGCAGTTCTTC. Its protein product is CASTHGAANEQFF.

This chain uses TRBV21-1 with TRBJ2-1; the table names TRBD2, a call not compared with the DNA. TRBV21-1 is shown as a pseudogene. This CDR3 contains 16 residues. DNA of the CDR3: TGTGCCAGCAGCAGCCGGAGGACTCAAGCCTACAATGAGCAGTTCTTC. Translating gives CASSSRRTQAYNEQFF.

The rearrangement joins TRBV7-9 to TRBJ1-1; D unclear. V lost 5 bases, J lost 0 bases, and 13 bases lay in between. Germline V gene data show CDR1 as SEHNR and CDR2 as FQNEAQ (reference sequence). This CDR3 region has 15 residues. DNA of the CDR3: TGTGCCAGCAGCCCACCCGGAGCCTTGAACACTGAAGCTTTCTTT. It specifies CASSPPGALNTEAFF. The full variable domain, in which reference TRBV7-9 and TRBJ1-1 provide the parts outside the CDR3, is DTGVSQNPRHKITKRGQNVTFRCDPISEHNRLYWYRQTLGQGPEFLTYFQNEAQLEKSRLLSDRFSAERPKGSFSTLEIQRTEQGDSAMYLCASSPPGALNTEAFFGQGTRLTVV.

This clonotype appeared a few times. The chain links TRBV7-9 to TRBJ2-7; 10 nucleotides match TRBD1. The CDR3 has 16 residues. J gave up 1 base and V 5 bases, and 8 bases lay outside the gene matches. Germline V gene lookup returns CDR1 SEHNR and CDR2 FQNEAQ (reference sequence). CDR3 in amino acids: CASSARTGGLSYEQYF. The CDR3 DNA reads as TGTGCCAGCAGCGCCCGGACAGGGGGTTTATCCTACGAGCAGTACTTC.

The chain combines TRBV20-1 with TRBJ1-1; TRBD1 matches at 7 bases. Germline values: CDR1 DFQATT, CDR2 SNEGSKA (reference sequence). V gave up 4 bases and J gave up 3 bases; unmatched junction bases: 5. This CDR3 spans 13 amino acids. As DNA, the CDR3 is TGCAGTGCTACGGGGACAGATTACACTGAAGCTTTCTTT. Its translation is CSATGTDYTEAFF.

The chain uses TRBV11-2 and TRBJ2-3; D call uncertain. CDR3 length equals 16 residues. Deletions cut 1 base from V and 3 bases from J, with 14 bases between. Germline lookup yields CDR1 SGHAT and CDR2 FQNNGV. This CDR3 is CASSLGTTPRTDTQYF. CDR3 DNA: TGTGCCAGCAGCTTAGGAACTACCCCAAGAACAGATACGCAGTATTTT.